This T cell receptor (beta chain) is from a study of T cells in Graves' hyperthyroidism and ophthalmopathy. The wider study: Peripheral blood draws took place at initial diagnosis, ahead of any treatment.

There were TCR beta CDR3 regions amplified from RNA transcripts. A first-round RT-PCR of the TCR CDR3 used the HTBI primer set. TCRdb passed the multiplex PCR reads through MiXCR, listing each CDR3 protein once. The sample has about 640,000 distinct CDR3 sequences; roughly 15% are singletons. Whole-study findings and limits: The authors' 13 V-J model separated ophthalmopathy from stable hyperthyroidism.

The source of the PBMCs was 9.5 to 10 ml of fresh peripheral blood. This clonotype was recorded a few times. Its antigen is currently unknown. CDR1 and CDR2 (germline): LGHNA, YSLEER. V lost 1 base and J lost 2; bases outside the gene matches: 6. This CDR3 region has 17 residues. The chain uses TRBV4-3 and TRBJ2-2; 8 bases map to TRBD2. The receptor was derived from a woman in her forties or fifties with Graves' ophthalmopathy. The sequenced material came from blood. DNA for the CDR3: TGCGCCAGCAGCCAAGGAACTAGCGGAGTAAACACCGGGGAGCTGTTTTTT. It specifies CASSQGTSGVNTGELFF.